This TCR beta chain was documented in a study of T cell repertoires in cytomegalovirus infection. Overall study context: Indications of both CMV infection and matching HLA type were provided by public TCR beta signatures.

TCRdb passed the reads through MiXCR, listing each CDR3 protein once. The sample records about 450,000 distinct CDR3 sequences, 30% to 40% being singletons. Whole-study results and caveats: CMV-specific HLA-C-restricted TCR beta clonotypes dominated the ex vivo response. Carriers of CMV and the relevant HLA type were discriminated by public TCR beta frequency.

CDR1 and CDR2 from the germline V gene are SGHTA and FQGNSA. The CDR3 has 16 residues. Between the trimmed V and J ends, which lost 3 bases and 1 base, there was a span of 16 bases. At least ten counts were recorded for this clonotype. Its matching antigen is unknown. The chain carries TRBV7-2 and TRBJ2-7; possibly TRBD2 for D (5 bases). The source of this sequence is a human donor in good health (CMV status not recorded). Some clones in this sample may be carry-over from other donors' samples. The sequenced material came from PBMCs. In nucleotides, the CDR3 is TGTGCCAGCAGCTTGGCGGCGGGTTGGGGTTCCTACGAGCAGTACTTC. It is translated as CASSLAAGWGSYEQYF.